The 30 T cell receptor beta chains below all came from one sample that was sequenced in a study of a mutant IDH1 vaccine in newly diagnosed glioma. Time point here: week 23, last vaccination. Every vaccination contained 300 ug of the mutant IDH1 20-mer peptide and was paired with topical imiquimod. Profiling relied on immunoSEQ multiplex PCR, and the TCRdb table lists in-frame clones only, not all of them. Of tens of thousands of clones listed, more than 70% are singletons. Antigens for these TCRs are unknown. Sequencing used PBMCs, obtained from a glioma patient whose treatment included an IDH1 peptide vaccine. Receptors originate from a woman in her 50s with glioma.

The rearrangement joins TRBV19 to TRBJ1-5, with TRBD1 matching 7 bases. V trimming: 9 bases; J trimming: 1 base; junction bases outside the gene matches: 6. The CDR3 is made up of 14 amino acids. Germline V gives CDR1 LNHDA, CDR2 SQIVND (reference sequence). CDR3 in amino acids: CASTDRPSNQPQHF. The CDR3 region has the DNA TGTGCCAGCACGGACAGGCCGAGCAATCAGCCCCAGCATTTT. The complete variable domain, with remaining parts taken from reference TRBV19 and TRBJ1-5, reads DGGITQSPKYLFRKEGQNVTLSCEQNLNHDAMYWYRQDPGQGLRLIYYSQIVNDFQKGDIAEGYSVSREKKESFPLTVTSAQKNPTAFYLCASTDRPSNQPQHFGDGTRLSIL.

This clone was observed once. The chain carries TRBV27 and TRBJ2-5, with TRBD2 matching 8 bases. Germline V lookup: CDR1 MNHEY, CDR2 SMNVEV (reference sequence). This CDR3 comprises 15 residues. Losses at the gene ends were 4 bases for V and 1 base for J; bases not matched to a gene: 5. For the CDR3, the DNA is TGTGCCAGCAGTTCGGGGGGGGCGGTCCAAGAGACCCAGTACTTC. It yields the protein CASSSGGAVQETQYF.

The rearrangement joins TRBV6-5 to TRBJ1-3; 8 nucleotides match TRBD1. The CDR3 totals 14 residues. V gave up 7 bases and J gave up 3 bases; unmatched junction bases: 5. Germline V gene sequence: CDR1 MNHEY, CDR2 SVGAGI. CDR3 nucleotide sequence: TGTGCCAGCACCTCGGACAGGGTTGGAAACACCATATATTTT. This sequence encodes CASTSDRVGNTIYF.

This clone was seen once. The chain joins TRBV2 to TRBJ1-4; D gene uncertain. This CDR3 is 14 amino acids long. V lost 4 bases to trimming and J lost 8 bases, with 14 bases between them. The germline V gene encodes CDR1 SNHLY and CDR2 FYNNEI. CDR3 coding DNA: TGTGCCAGCAGTGTGAACAGTGGGTCAGAAAAACTGTTTTTT. Amino acid sequence: CASSVNSGSEKLFF.

CDR3 coding DNA: TGTGCCAGCAGCGTAGGTCTAGCGGGAGGACCCAGCTCCTACGAGCAGTACTTC. Translation: CASSVGLAGGPSSYEQYF. This chain joins TRBV9 and TRBJ2-7, with 11 bases fitting TRBD2. V gave up 0 bases and J gave up 0 bases; unmatched junction bases: 8. Germline V gives CDR1 SGDLS, CDR2 YYNGEE. The CDR3 has 18 residues.

This rearrangement joins TRBV30 to TRBJ2-1; maybe TRBD2 (5 bases). This CDR3 is built from 13 residues. CDR1 is GTSNPN, CDR2 SVGIG, per germline (reference sequence). The germline V and J ends were trimmed by 0 bases and 8 bases, with 11 bases remaining between them. The CDR3 is CAWSVRGRDEQFF. The DNA of the CDR3 is TGTGCCTGGAGTGTACGGGGTCGGGATGAGCAGTTCTTC.

This rearrangement joins TRBV10-1 to TRBJ1-3; D not resolved. The CDR3 is made up of 15 amino acids. Germline lookup yields CDR1 WNHNN and CDR2 SYGVQD (reference sequence). V gave up 3 bases and J gave up 0 bases, with 9 bases separating them. CDR3 loop: CASSENPFSGNTIYF. CDR3 DNA sequence: TGCGCCAGCAGTGAAAACCCCTTCTCTGGAAACACCATATATTTT.

The chain couples TRBV19 to TRBJ2-1; D not resolved. Per germline, CDR1 LNHDA and CDR2 SQIVND (reference sequence). V gave up 11 bases and J gave up 4 bases, with 6 bases separating them. This CDR3 comprises 10 residues. CDR3 bases: TGTGCCGCAGGATACAATGAGCAGTTCTTC. Its translation: CAAGYNEQFF. Full variable domain (rest looked up from reference TRBV19 and TRBJ2-1): DGGITQSPKYLFRKEGQNVTLSCEQNLNHDAMYWYRQDPGQGLRLIYYSQIVNDFQKGDIAEGYSVSREKKESFPLTVTSAQKNPTAFYLCAAGYNEQFFGPGTRLTVL.

Only one count was recorded for this clone. This chain links TRBV4-1 with TRBJ1-1, with D unclear. V lost 2 bases to trimming and J lost 4 bases, with 11 bases between them. This CDR3 has 14 amino acids. The V gene's germline CDR1 is MGHRA and CDR2 YSYEKL. CDR3 amino acids: CASSQITLLTEAFF. As DNA, the CDR3 is TGCGCCAGCAGCCAAATAACCCTACTCACTGAAGCTTTCTTT.

The chain links TRBV20-1 to TRBJ1-1, with D perhaps matching TRBD1 (5 bases). The CDR3 consists of 11 residues. Per the germline V gene, CDR1 is DFQATT and CDR2 is SNEGSKA (reference sequence). Trimming shortened V by 8 bases and J by 5 bases, and 12 bases separated the two germline ends. Here the CDR3 reads CSPRGLTEAFF. CDR3 in DNA: TGCAGTCCAAGGGGTTTAACTGAAGCTTTCTTT.

The chain combines TRBV4-2 with TRBJ2-1; 8 bases are shared with TRBD2. This CDR3 contains 15 residues. From germline, CDR1 is LGHNA and CDR2 YNFKEQ. V shed 0 bases, J shed 6 bases, and the junction held 4 bases outside the gene matches. In nucleotides, the CDR3 is TGTGCCAGCAGCCAAGATATGGGACTAGTCAATGAGCAGTTCTTC. Protein: CASSQDMGLVNEQFF.

V usage is TRBV25-1 and J usage is TRBJ2-1; D unclear. Trimming left V 7 bases short and J 0 bases short, with 13 bases between. Germline assignment: CDR1 MGHDK and CDR2 SYGVNS. CDR3 length: 15 amino acids. CDR3 sequence (DNA): TGTGCCAGCACTGACTCGCAGAGCTCCTACAATGAGCAGTTCTTC. It yields the protein CASTDSQSSYNEQFF.

This sequence joins TRBV28 and TRBJ2-3; TRBD1 matches 8 bases. J gave up 4 bases and V 5 bases, and 8 bases lay outside the gene matches. This CDR3 region has 15 residues. Germline V gives CDR1 MDHEN, CDR2 SYDVKM. The CDR3 sequence: CASSHGTGAADTQYF. The CDR3 DNA sequence: TGTGCCAGCAGTCATGGGACAGGAGCAGCAGATACGCAGTATTTT.

This chain uses TRBV5-5 with TRBJ2-1, with 9 bases that match TRBD1. Germline CDR1 SGHKS, CDR2 YYEKEE (reference sequence). With 0 bases clipped from V and 5 bases from J, the junction kept 3 bases outside the gene matches. The CDR3 runs to 15 residues. The CDR3 loop reads CASSLVGQGDNEQFF. The CDR3 region has the DNA TGTGCCAGCAGCTTGGTGGGACAGGGAGACAATGAGCAGTTCTTC.

V usage is TRBV7-9 and J usage is TRBJ1-5; 8 bases match TRBD1. Germline-derived CDR1 and CDR2 are SEHNR and FQNEAQ (reference sequence). V shed 5 bases, J shed 6 bases, and the junction held 6 bases outside the gene matches. The CDR3 covers 14 residues. The CDR3 DNA sequence: TGTGCCAGCAGCCTGACAGGGGTGGGTCAGCCCCAGCATTTT. Translated, it gives CASSLTGVGQPQHF.

V usage is TRBV13 and J usage is TRBJ1-6; the D gene is possibly TRBD1 (5 bases). From germline, CDR1 is PRHDT and CDR2 FYEKMQ (reference sequence). Trimming left V 5 bases short and J 9 bases short, with 14 bases between. There are 14 residues in the CDR3. The CDR3 sequence is CASSQGRGSSPLHF. The CDR3 region has the DNA TGTGCCAGCAGCCAGGGCCGGGGAAGTTCACCCCTCCACTTT.

J is TRBJ2-3 and V is TRBV28, with D hard to call. Trimming left V 7 bases short and J 0 bases short, with 11 bases between. The CDR3 runs to 14 residues. Germline assignment: CDR1 MDHEN and CDR2 SYDVKM. Here the CDR3 DNA reads TGTGCCAGCACTTCCATGATCAGCACAGATACGCAGTATTTT. Encoded protein: CASTSMISTDTQYF. Full variable domain (remainder filled in from reference TRBV28 and TRBJ2-3): DVKVTQSSRYLVKRTGEKVFLECVQDMDHENMFWYRQDPGLGLRLIYFSYDVKMKEKGDIPEGYSVSREKKERFSLILESASTNQTSMYLCASTSMISTDTQYFGPGTRLTVL.

This sequence joins TRBV5-1 and TRBJ1-2; D call uncertain. The CDR3 is 13 amino acids. The ends were cut back, 0 bases at V and 4 bases at J, with 7 bases in the middle. In germline, CDR1 is SGHRS, CDR2 YFSETQ. CDR3 sequence reads: CASSLDYSYGYTF. CDR3 nucleotides: TGCGCCAGCAGCTTGGATTACAGCTATGGCTACACCTTC.

The chain joins TRBV6-5 to TRBJ2-1; 9 nucleotides agree with TRBD1. The length of the CDR3 is 14 residues. V was clipped by 6 bases and J by 7 bases; unmatched bases: 7. CDR1 is MNHEY, CDR2 SVGAGI, per germline. The CDR3 DNA follows: TGTGCCAGCAGAGCAGGGGACAGGGTGAATGAGCAGTTCTTC. Translation: CASRAGDRVNEQFF.

This chain links TRBV6-5 with TRBJ1-5; TRBD1 aligns across 8 bases. Unmatched junction bases numbered 1, after V lost 0 bases and J lost 6 bases. Per germline, CDR1 MNHEY and CDR2 SVGAGI. CDR3 length: 14 residues. The CDR3 sequence: CASSYSDRAQPQHF. CDR3 bases: TGTGCCAGCAGTTACTCGGACAGGGCTCAGCCCCAGCATTTT.

This clone showed up just once. A read error is likely here: a far larger clone is one base away. The J gene is TRBJ2-7, the V gene TRBV5-6; a possible D gene is TRBD1 (6 bases). The V gene's germline CDR1 is SGHDT and CDR2 YYEEEE. The V end lost 3 bases, the J end lost 2 bases, and 9 bases lay between the germline ends. There are 13 residues in the CDR3. The CDR3 DNA reads as TGTGCCAGCAGCTGGGACAAAGCCTACGAGCAGTACTTC. It yields the protein CASSWDKAYEQYF.

The V and J genes are TRBV10-3 and TRBJ2-7; 8 nucleotides line up with TRBD2. Germline assignment: CDR1 ENHRY and CDR2 SYGVKD. CDR3 length: 12 residues. The V and J ends lost 10 bases and 3 bases, in that order; junction bases with no gene match: 5. CDR3 nucleotides: TGTGCCACCCGGGGGGGGAGCTACGAGCAGTACTTC. This encodes CATRGGSYEQYF.

V gene TRBV5-3 combines with J gene TRBJ2-7; D ambiguous. TRBV5-3 is an open reading frame, and its role is uncertain. The CDR3 sequence is 12 residues long. The V end was cut by 9 bases, the J end by 0 bases, with 10 bases between. The CDR3 DNA sequence: TGTGCCAACGCGTCGGGCTCCTACGAGCAGTACTTC. Translation gives CANASGSYEQYF.

This clone was picked up a small number of times. The rearrangement uses TRBV5-4 and TRBJ1-4; D may be TRBD1 (5 bases). Germline-derived CDR1 and CDR2 are SGHNT and YYREEE (reference sequence). V lost 0 bases to trimming and J lost 8 bases, with 11 bases between them. This CDR3 region has 14 residues. In DNA, the CDR3 is TGTGCCAGCAGCTTGGCTGGGGCAGGGGAAAAACTGTTTTTT. It is translated as CASSLAGAGEKLFF.

This chain links TRBV28 with TRBJ2-7, with TRBD1 matching over 7 bases. The CDR3 length is 14 residues. Germline loops: CDR1 MDHEN, CDR2 SYDVKM. Losses at the gene ends were 5 bases for V and 5 bases for J; bases not matched to a gene: 9. The CDR3 DNA reads as TGTGCCAGCAGTCCCTCATTCGGGACAGACGAGCAGTACTTC. This gives the protein CASSPSFGTDEQYF.

The chain recombines TRBV7-9 with TRBJ2-7; D uncertain. The CDR3 length is 12 residues. The germline V gene encodes CDR1 SEHNR and CDR2 FQNEAQ (reference sequence). V was pared by 5 bases and J by 4 bases, with 9 bases between. CDR3: CASSLQPYEQYF. The CDR3 DNA reads TGTGCCAGCAGCCTACAGCCATACGAGCAGTACTTC.

This chain links TRBV5-6 with TRBJ2-7; 11 positions match TRBD2. J was trimmed by 3 bases and V by 4 bases; bases with no gene match: 9. Per the germline V gene, CDR1 is SGHDT and CDR2 is YYEEEE. The CDR3 is 16 amino acids. The CDR3 DNA sequence: TGTGCCAGCAGCGGAGCGGGACTAGCGGCGAACTACGAGCAGTACTTC. Translating it yields CASSGAGLAANYEQYF.

The chain employs TRBV7-8 and TRBJ2-3; 11 bases match TRBD1. V shed 4 bases and J 1 base; nucleotides not matched to a gene: 7. CDR1 and CDR2 (germline): SGHVS, FQNEAQ. CDR3 size: 17 residues. The CDR3 region has the DNA TGTGCCAGCAGCTCTCGAGCGGGACAGGGGGGCACAGATACGCAGTATTTT. Its protein is CASSSRAGQGGTDTQYF. Combining the CDR3 with reference TRBV7-8 and TRBJ2-3 gives the whole variable domain GAGVSQSPRYKVAKRGQDVALRCDPISGHVSLFWYQQALGQGPEFLTYFQNEAQLDKSGLPSDRFFAERPEGSVSTLKIQRTQQEDSAVYLCASSSRAGQGGTDTQYFGPGTRLTVL.

The chain links TRBV7-6 to TRBJ2-2; 11 positions match TRBD2. Germline values: CDR1 SGHVS, CDR2 FNYEAQ. V lost 3 bases and J lost 3; bases outside the gene matches: 12. CDR3 size: 19 residues. CDR3 DNA: TGTGCCAGCAGCTTCGCCGGGACTAGCGGTCGGCGGGACACCGGGGAGCTGTTTTTT. Its protein product is CASSFAGTSGRRDTGELFF.

The chain uses TRBV5-1 and TRBJ1-1, with TRBD1 matching 10 bases. The ends lost 2 bases at V and 4 bases at J; junction bases unmatched: 2. The germline gives CDR1 SGHRS, CDR2 YFSETQ. The CDR3 consists of 14 residues. The CDR3 is CASSFRQGATEAFF. The CDR3 DNA reads TGCGCCAGCAGCTTCCGACAGGGGGCCACTGAAGCTTTCTTT.